Sequencing of this T cell receptor (beta chain) was carried out in a study of OX40 agonist ivuxolimab in advanced cancers. Notes on the study in general: The average count of expanded clones was higher among CD8+ T cells than among CD4+. Dose levels from 0.1 to 3.0 mg/kg saw CD4+ and CD8+ blood T cells expand clonally by week 6.

This clone was found once. Its antigen is unidentified. TCRdb's table, derived via immunoSEQ multiplex PCR, lists solely in-frame clones and lacks some. This sample has 75,000 to 90,000 clones, with roughly nine tenths found just once. The clonotype comes from an adult with an advanced solid tumor such as melanoma, head and neck, liver or kidney cancer. The sample was CD4+ or CD8+ T cells sorted from blood, taken in a trial of the OX40 agonist ivuxolimab.

The CDR3 region has the DNA TGTGCCTGGAGTGTAGCAGGAACCGAGCAGTACTTC. Residues: CAWSVAGTEQYF. The chain joins TRBV30 to TRBJ2-7; D not resolved. The CDR3 runs to 12 residues. In germline, CDR1 is GTSNPN, CDR2 SVGIG (reference sequence). V was shortened by 0 bases and J by 6 bases, with 9 bases between the two germline ends. Looking up the rest from reference TRBV30 and TRBJ2-7 gives the full variable domain: SQTIHQWPATLVQPVGSPLSLECTVEGTSNPNLYWYRQAAGRGLQLLFYSVGIGQISSEVPQNLSASRPQDRQFILSSKKLLLSDSGFYLCAWSVAGTEQYFGPGTRLTVT.